The 29 T cell receptor beta chains below were found in one sample sequenced in a study of cytomegalovirus exposure and HLA in healthy donors. Primers included in the PCR were 60 Vbeta and 13 Jbeta primers. Generated by immunoSEQ multiplex PCR, the TCRdb table keeps only in-frame clones and is missing some. Among roughly 160,000 clones listed, 85% were seen once. The sequenced sample was PBMCs. The receptors derive from a boy aged 2-15 years in good health and CMV-seronegative.

This chain links TRBV7-9 with TRBJ1-1; D ambiguous. Germline CDR1 SEHNR, CDR2 FQNEAQ (reference sequence). Trimming pared 5 bases from V and 1 base from J, leaving 14 bases between. The CDR3 consists of 15 residues. CDR3 loop: CASSPTPSRNTEAFF. CDR3 DNA sequence: TGTGCCAGCAGCCCCACCCCAAGCCGGAACACTGAAGCTTTCTTT. Full variable domain (outside the CDR3, taken from reference TRBV7-9 and TRBJ1-1): DTGVSQNPRHKITKRGQNVTFRCDPISEHNRLYWYRQTLGQGPEFLTYFQNEAQLEKSRLLSDRFSAERPKGSFSTLEIQRTEQGDSAMYLCASSPTPSRNTEAFFGQGTRLTVV.

This chain links TRBV5-1 with TRBJ1-2, with unresolved D. V dropped 0 bases and J dropped 2 bases, with 8 bases sitting between them. The CDR3 length is 14 residues. Germline V lookup: CDR1 SGHRS, CDR2 YFSETQ. The CDR3 region has the DNA TGCGCCAGCAGCTTGGCCGAAGAGAACTATGGCTACACCTTC. Translating it yields CASSLAEENYGYTF.

This clone came up a few times. V gene TRBV2 combines with J gene TRBJ1-4; 7 bases map to TRBD1. The CDR3 is 12 residues long. The V segment lost 4 bases and the J segment 17 bases; nucleotides outside the gene matches: 10. Germline V gene lookup returns CDR1 SNHLY and CDR2 FYNNEI. The CDR3 nucleotides are TGTGCCAGCAGTGGAACCGGGACAGAGATTTTTTTT. Encoded protein: CASSGTGTEIFF.

The chain joins TRBV18 to TRBJ2-7; 7 bases match TRBD1. With V trimmed by 5 bases and J by 1 base, 14 bases remained unmatched. Germline values: CDR1 KGHSH, CDR2 LQKENI. The CDR3 extends over 17 amino acids. The DNA of the CDR3 is TGTGCCAGCTCATCCGTCGGCAGGGGGTTAGTATCCTACGAGCAGTACTTC. Residues: CASSSVGRGLVSYEQYF.

The genes are TRBV9 and TRBJ2-3; 12 bases are shared with TRBD2. The V segment lost 7 bases and the J segment 0 bases; nucleotides outside the gene matches: 9. CDR3 length: 17 amino acids. Germline assignment: CDR1 SGDLS and CDR2 YYNGEE. CDR3 sequence: CASGPGLAGYSTDTQYF. CDR3 DNA: TGTGCCAGCGGTCCGGGACTAGCGGGTTATAGCACAGATACGCAGTATTTT.

This chain connects TRBV2 to TRBJ1-1, with 7 bases that match TRBD1. This CDR3 comprises 13 residues. The V segment lost 7 bases and the J segment 3 bases; nucleotides outside the gene matches: 5. Germline V gene sequence: CDR1 SNHLY, CDR2 FYNNEI. DNA of the CDR3: TGTGCCAGCACCAGCGACAGGGACACTGAAGCTTTCTTT. This encodes CASTSDRDTEAFF.

The chain uses TRBV5-4 and TRBJ2-7; no firm D call. CDR1 SGHNT and CDR2 YYREEE come from the germline V gene (reference sequence). Trimming removed 0 bases at V and 3 bases at J, with 7 bases between. CDR3 length: 13 residues. CDR3 region: CASSLGGDYEQYV. The CDR3 DNA reads TGTGCCAGCAGCTTGGGCGGAGACTACGAGCAGTACGTC.

The rearrangement links TRBV5-1 to TRBJ2-1, with 16 bases matching TRBD2. J gave up 0 bases and V 0 bases, and 6 bases lay outside the gene matches. Germline CDR1 reads SGHRS; CDR2 reads YFSETQ. The CDR3 consists of 20 residues. The CDR3 is CASSLDGTSGRAGSYNEQFF. Written as DNA, the CDR3 is TGCGCCAGCAGCTTGGACGGGACTAGCGGGAGGGCCGGCTCCTACAATGAGCAGTTCTTC.

This clone was picked up one time. V is TRBV6-1 and J is TRBJ2-7, with a possible D match to TRBD2 (7 bases). Germline V CDR1 and CDR2: MNHNS, SASEGT. Trimming took 4 bases from V and 2 from J, leaving 21 bases between them. The CDR3 totals 17 residues. The CDR3 DNA reads as TGTGCCAGCAGTGGTTACAGGGATGGGCGGGGGCCCTACGAGCAGTACGTC. Translation gives CASSGYRDGRGPYEQYV.

V is TRBV2 and J is TRBJ1-1; no definite D call. This CDR3 has 13 amino acids. Germline lookup yields CDR1 SNHLY and CDR2 FYNNEI. V was shortened by 1 base and J by 7 bases, with 10 bases between the two germline ends. The CDR3 is CASSEVAGIEAFF. In DNA form, the CDR3 reads TGTGCCAGCAGTGAAGTAGCGGGAATTGAAGCTTTCTTT.

The CDR3 nucleotides read TGTGCCAGTAGTATGGGACTAGCGGGGACCTCCGTTGAGCAGTTCTTC. Encoded protein: CASSMGLAGTSVEQFF. V usage is TRBV19 and J usage is TRBJ2-1; 13 positions match TRBD2. V shed 3 bases, J shed 9 bases, and the junction held 8 bases outside the gene matches. The CDR3 loop spans 16 amino acids. Germline loops: CDR1 LNHDA, CDR2 SQIVND (reference sequence).

The J gene is TRBJ2-7, the V gene TRBV28; the match to TRBD2 covers 12 bases. J lost 5 bases, V lost 3 bases, and 2 bases had no gene match. The CDR3 extends over 14 amino acids. The germline V gene encodes CDR1 MDHEN and CDR2 SYDVKM. CDR3 region: CASSFRLAGDEQYF. CDR3 DNA: TGTGCCAGCAGTTTTCGACTAGCGGGAGACGAGCAGTACTTC.

The J gene is TRBJ2-3, the V gene TRBV5-4, with D unclear. Germline V gene sequence: CDR1 SGHNT, CDR2 YYREEE (reference sequence). This CDR3 spans 12 amino acids. V gave up 2 bases and J gave up 4 bases, with 5 bases separating them. The CDR3, as DNA: TGTGCCAGCAGCTTTGGCCCAGATACGCAGTATTTT. Amino acids: CASSFGPDTQYF.

The chain uses TRBV6-6 and TRBJ1-3; D unclear. V dropped 6 bases and J dropped 9 bases, with 15 bases sitting between them. The CDR3 loop spans 13 amino acids. CDR1 is MNHNY and CDR2 is SVGAGI in the germline V gene (reference sequence). CDR3 nucleotide sequence: TGTGCCAGCAGCGGCAGACCGCGGGTCACCATATATTTT. Translated, it gives CASSGRPRVTIYF.

This chain's CDR3 is CAIPGGVDGYTF. In nucleotides, the CDR3 is TGTGCCATTCCAGGAGGGGTCGATGGCTACACCTTC. The chain is built from TRBV28 and TRBJ1-2; D is possibly TRBD1 (5 bases). The CDR3 contains 12 residues. With 10 bases removed from V and 6 bases from J, the gap between germline ends came to 15 bases. CDR1 is MDHEN and CDR2 is SYDVKM in the germline V gene.

About this clone itself: Sequence at one end of the junction differs from germline and may be a read error. The J gene is TRBJ2-5, the V gene TRBV6-1; perhaps TRBD2 as D (6 bases). The germline V gene has CDR1 MNHNS and CDR2 SASEGT. This CDR3 spans 13 amino acids. CDR3 DNA: TGTGCCAGCAATAAGGGACTTGCAGAGGCCCAGTACTTC. It encodes CASNKGLAEAQYF.

The chain combines TRBV5-5 with TRBJ1-5; D is undetermined. CDR1 is SGHKS, CDR2 YYEKEE, per germline (reference sequence). V was trimmed by 0 bases and J by 7 bases, leaving 11 bases between them. The CDR3 length is 14 residues. CDR3 bases: TGTGCCAGCAGCTTGGACGGAGTCGGCCAGCCCCAGCATTTT. This codes for CASSLDGVGQPQHF.

The chain couples TRBV5-1 to TRBJ1-2; the D gene is possibly TRBD1 (5 bases). The CDR3 extends over 15 amino acids. Germline CDR1 reads SGHRS; CDR2 reads YFSETQ. Trimming took 4 bases from V and 1 from J, leaving 14 bases between them. CDR3 coding DNA: TGCGCCAGCAGCGTGGGCGACAGAGATAACTATGGCTACACCTTC. Translating it yields CASSVGDRDNYGYTF.

The sample holds one count of this clone. V gene TRBV5-1 combines with J gene TRBJ2-5, with D perhaps TRBD1 (5 bases). Trimming stripped 0 bases from V and 5 bases from J, with 17 bases between. Germline V gives CDR1 SGHRS, CDR2 YFSETQ. This CDR3 has 16 amino acids. CDR3 sequence reads: CASSLDQGPPAETQYF. In nucleotides, the CDR3 is TGCGCCAGCAGCTTGGACCAGGGCCCGCCGGCGGAGACCCAGTACTTC.

The chain has TRBV13 and TRBJ2-2; TRBD1 is a possible D gene (6 bases). The germline V gene encodes CDR1 PRHDT and CDR2 FYEKMQ (reference sequence). Trimming removed 1 base from V and 4 bases from J, with 7 bases in between. The length of the CDR3 is 14 residues. CDR3 DNA: TGTGCCAGCAGCTTAGTAGGGGGCACCGGGGAGCTGTTTTTT. This codes for CASSLVGGTGELFF.

In this sample, this clone turned up once. V gene TRBV27 combines with J gene TRBJ1-4; 7 bases fit TRBD1. Per the germline V gene, CDR1 is MNHEY and CDR2 is SMNVEV (reference sequence). CDR3 length equals 17 residues. J gave up 0 bases and V 1 base, and 5 bases lay outside the gene matches. Here the CDR3 DNA reads TGTGCCAGCAGTTTATATGGGGACAGAGCAACTAATGAAAAACTGTTTTTT. It codes for CASSLYGDRATNEKLFF. Together with reference TRBV27 and TRBJ1-4, the CDR3 gives the full variable domain: EAQVTQNPRYLITVTGKKLTVTCSQNMNHEYMSWYRQDPGLGLRQIYYSMNVEVTDKGDVPEGYKVSRKEKRNFPLILESPSPNQTSLYFCASSLYGDRATNEKLFFGSGTQLSVL.

A few counts support this clone. The CDR3 loop is CAIEGAVNEQFF. The CDR3 bases are TGTGCCATCGAGGGAGCCGTCAATGAGCAGTTCTTC. The V and J genes are TRBV10-3 and TRBJ2-1, with D perhaps TRBD2 (5 bases). Germline V gene sequence: CDR1 ENHRY, CDR2 SYGVKD. V dropped 8 bases and J dropped 6 bases, with 11 bases sitting between them. The CDR3 spans 12 residues.

This clone came up once. The DNA for the CDR3 is TGTGCCAGCAGCAATACGACTGTATACAATGAGCAGTTCTTC. It encodes CASSNTTVYNEQFF. The rearrangement uses TRBV21-1 and TRBJ2-1; the DNA was not used to check the table's D call, TRBD2. TRBV21-1 is given as a pseudogene. This CDR3 has 14 amino acids.

The V gene is TRBV6-1, the J gene TRBJ2-7; 7 nucleotides agree with TRBD1. CDR1 is MNHNS and CDR2 is SASEGT in the germline V gene. V dropped 11 bases and J dropped 3; count of bases not matched to a gene: 4. The CDR3 totals 11 residues. CDR3 loop: CAGQDNYEQYF. CDR3 DNA sequence: TGTGCCGGACAGGACAACTACGAGCAGTACTTC.

The V call is TRBV27, the J call TRBJ2-5, with TRBD2 matching over 13 bases. Germline V CDR1 and CDR2: MNHEY, SMNVEV (reference sequence). With 5 bases clipped from V and 5 bases from J, the junction kept 5 bases outside the gene matches. The CDR3 spans 15 residues. The DNA for the CDR3 is TGTGCCAGCAGTATTACTAGCGGGGGGGCCGAGACCCAGTACTTC. It yields the protein CASSITSGGAETQYF.

This chain links TRBV6-5 with TRBJ2-7; D perhaps matches TRBD1 (6 bases). Germline V CDR1 and CDR2: MNHEY, SVGAGI. Between the trimmed V and J ends, which lost 6 bases and 4 bases, there was a span of 19 bases. This CDR3 region has 15 residues. The CDR3 loop is CASSLQSGDPYEQYF. The CDR3 bases are TGTGCCAGCAGCTTACAGTCAGGGGATCCTTACGAGCAGTACTTC.

This clone has only one observation. This chain uses TRBV28 with TRBJ2-5, with D hard to call. Trimming removed 3 bases at V and 2 bases at J, with 7 bases between. CDR1 and CDR2 (germline): MDHEN, SYDVKM. CDR3 length: 13 residues. The CDR3 region has the DNA TGTGCCAGCAGTTTGGCTCAACAAGAGACCCAGTACTTC. As protein: CASSLAQQETQYF.

This chain connects TRBV7-2 to TRBJ2-3; D is uncertain. The CDR3 contains 17 residues. Per germline, CDR1 SGHTA and CDR2 FQGNSA. Trimming pared 1 base from V and 4 bases from J, leaving 18 bases between. The CDR3 DNA follows: TGTGCCAGCAGCTTAGTCCGGATAGGCATCAGGCCAGATACGCAGTATTTT. The encoded protein is CASSLVRIGIRPDTQYF.

Only a few counts were recorded for this clone. The genes are TRBV6-5 and TRBJ2-1; no clear D gene. Germline-derived CDR1 and CDR2 are MNHEY and SVGAGI. V shed 6 bases and J shed 5 bases, with 11 bases lying between them. This CDR3 is 13 amino acids long. CDR3 residues: CASSSPLDNEQFF. CDR3 bases: TGTGCCAGCAGCTCCCCCCTAGACAATGAGCAGTTCTTC.